These 21 T cell receptor beta chains were sequenced from one sample in a study of CD8 T cells in Susac syndrome. The authors reverse transcribed roughly 0.5 to 1 ug RNA with random hexamers. TCRdb itself ran the immunoSEQ multiplex PCR reads through MiXCR, one entry per CDR3 protein. This sample carries about 210,000 distinct CDR3 sequences, roughly 96% of them seen once, and the ten largest clones take 0.085% to 0.095%. Sequences were obtained from CD4+ T cells from PBMCs. The receptors originated from a human donor with multiple sclerosis.

V is TRBV29-1 and J is TRBJ2-6; D call uncertain. Per germline, CDR1 SQVTM and CDR2 ANQGSEA. CDR3 length equals 14 residues. V was clipped by 5 bases and J by 2 bases, with 10 bases between them. CDR3 protein: CSVTATTGANVLTF. CDR3 DNA sequence: TGCAGCGTTACCGCTACAACTGGGGCCAACGTCCTGACTTTC.

The rearrangement joins TRBV2 to TRBJ1-1; the D gene is possibly TRBD1 (6 bases). The germline V and J ends were trimmed by 10 bases and 1 base, with 13 bases remaining between them. There are 13 residues in the CDR3. Germline-derived CDR1 and CDR2 are SNHLY and FYNNEI. Here the CDR3 DNA reads TGTGCCAACCAAGAGACAGGGAACACTGAAGCTTTCTTT. The encoded protein is CANQETGNTEAFF. The whole variable domain, filled in from reference TRBV2 and TRBJ1-1, reads EPEVTQTPSHQVTQMGQEVILRCVPISNHLYFYWYRQILGQKVEFLVSFYNNEISEKSEIFDDQFSVERPDGSNFTLKIRSTKLEDSAMYFCANQETGNTEAFFGQGTRLTVV.

The chain recombines TRBV5-1 with TRBJ2-4; D not certain. V was trimmed by 0 bases and J by 6 bases, leaving 10 bases between them. There are 14 residues in the CDR3. Looked up from germline, CDR1 is SGHRS and CDR2 is YFSETQ. The CDR3 coding sequence is TGCGCCAGCAGCTTGGGAAGGGTTGGAAACATTCAGTACTTC. It is translated as CASSLGRVGNIQYF.

The chain couples TRBV12-3 or TRBV12-4 to TRBJ2-5, with D possibly called TRBD1 or TRBD2 (5 bases each). The CDR3 extends over 12 amino acids. Between the trimmed V and J ends, which lost 5 bases and 5 bases, there was a span of 9 bases. The CDR3 is CASSLRDETQYF. CDR3 DNA: TGTGCCAGCAGTCTCCGGGACGAGACCCAGTACTTC.

In this sample, this clonotype turned up once. The genes are TRBV5-1 and TRBJ2-5, with D hard to call. This CDR3 is built from 13 residues. Germline V gene sequence: CDR1 SGHRS, CDR2 YFSETQ. V was shortened by 1 base and J by 7 bases, with 11 bases between the two germline ends. The CDR3 coding sequence is TGCGCCAGCAGCTTGATACCAGACGGGACCCAGTACTTC. It specifies CASSLIPDGTQYF.

V usage is TRBV20-1 and J usage is TRBJ2-5; tentative D call: TRBD1 (5 bases). The germline CDR1 and CDR2 sequences are DFQATT and SNEGSKA (reference sequence). V gave up 5 bases and J gave up 4 bases, with 17 bases separating them. CDR3 length: 14 residues. The CDR3 DNA follows: TGCAGTGCTTTCTTCCAGGGTTATACAGAGACCCAGTACTTC. Amino acids: CSAFFQGYTETQYF.

The chain couples TRBV5-1 to TRBJ2-7; possibly TRBD2 for D (6 bases). V was shortened by 3 bases and J by 7 bases, with 14 bases between the two germline ends. This CDR3 comprises 13 residues. Germline lookup yields CDR1 SGHRS and CDR2 YFSETQ. In DNA form, the CDR3 reads TGCGCCAGCAGCTCCGATTACGCGGGAGAGCAGTACTTC. The encoded protein is CASSSDYAGEQYF.

This chain uses TRBV20-1 with TRBJ2-3; 8 nucleotides match TRBD2. Trimming at V came to 1 base and at J to 5 bases, leaving 5 bases not matched to a gene. CDR3 length equals 14 residues. Germline lookup yields CDR1 DFQATT and CDR2 SNEGSKA (reference sequence). This CDR3 reads CSARVSGIGDTQYF. The DNA for the CDR3 is TGCAGTGCTAGAGTTAGCGGGATAGGAGATACGCAGTATTTT.

The chain links TRBV18 to TRBJ1-2; D might be TRBD1 (5 bases). The CDR3 loop spans 12 amino acids. V lost 6 bases, J lost 7 bases, and 12 bases lay in between. The germline CDR1 and CDR2 sequences are KGHSH and LQKENI. CDR3 amino acids: CASSGQGGGYTF. CDR3 nucleotides: TGTGCCAGCTCGGGGCAAGGCGGTGGCTACACCTTC.

The V and J genes are TRBV29-1 and TRBJ2-7; 7 bases are shared with TRBD1. CDR3 length: 12 amino acids. The V gene's germline CDR1 is SQVTM and CDR2 ANQGSEA. The V gene end was trimmed by 2 bases and the J gene end by 6 bases; junction bases not matched to a gene: 4. The CDR3 nucleotides are TGCAGCGTTGAAAGACAGGGTGGCGAGCAGTACTTC. Its translation: CSVERQGGEQYF.

This clonotype was observed a handful of times. V is TRBV29-1 and J is TRBJ2-3; D is unresolved. CDR1 SQVTM and CDR2 ANQGSEA come from the germline V gene. This CDR3 contains 11 residues. Trimming removed 4 bases at V and 3 bases at J, with 5 bases between. As DNA, the CDR3 is TGCAGCGTTGTTATTACAGATACGCAGTATTTT. Translation: CSVVITDTQYF.

The gene calls are TRBV25-1 and TRBJ1-2; TRBD1 matches 8 bases. J lost 7 bases, V lost 5 bases, and 18 bases had no gene match. Germline V lookup: CDR1 MGHDK, CDR2 SYGVNS. The CDR3 has 17 amino acids. CDR3 loop: CASSKQGRGHKLGGYTF. CDR3 DNA sequence: TGTGCCAGCAGTAAACAGGGCAGGGGGCATAAGCTTGGTGGCTACACCTTC.

In this sample, this clonotype turned up once. This chain connects TRBV29-1 to TRBJ1-3; the D is unclear. The V and J ends lost 7 bases and 8 bases respectively, with 9 bases between them. The germline V gene encodes CDR1 SQVTM and CDR2 ANQGSEA. This CDR3 has 10 amino acids. CDR3: CSAGVDTIYF. DNA for the CDR3: TGCAGCGCCGGGGTGGACACCATATATTTT.

V gene TRBV24-1 combines with J gene TRBJ1-2; no firm D call. V was pared by 8 bases and J by 0 bases, with 15 bases between. Per germline, CDR1 KGHDR and CDR2 SFDVKD. The CDR3 is 15 amino acids. CDR3 region: CATIPQAKPNYGYTF. The CDR3, as DNA: TGTGCCACCATCCCCCAGGCGAAACCTAACTATGGCTACACCTTC.

This chain joins TRBV7-3 and TRBJ2-1; 7 bases are shared with TRBD2. CDR3 length equals 14 residues. Trimming at V came to 3 bases and at J to 7 bases, leaving 6 bases not matched to a gene. From germline, CDR1 is SGHTA and CDR2 FQGTGA. In DNA form, the CDR3 reads TGTGCCAGCAGCTTCGCGGGAGCGGGGAATGAGCAGTTCTTC. It codes for CASSFAGAGNEQFF. The entire variable domain, with the rest obtained from reference TRBV7-3 and TRBJ2-1, is as follows: GAGVSQTPSNKVTEKGKYVELRCDPISGHTALYWYRQSLGQGPEFLIYFQGTGAADDSGLPNDRFFAVRPEGSVSTLKIQRTERGDSAVYLCASSFAGAGNEQFFGPGTRLTVL.

The chain is built from TRBV19 and TRBJ1-5; TRBD1 aligns across 7 bases. This CDR3 is 16 amino acids long. Per germline, CDR1 LNHDA and CDR2 SQIVND (reference sequence). V lost 3 bases, J lost 3 bases, and 8 bases stayed unmatched. Written as DNA, the CDR3 is TGTGCCAGTAGTATGATCCCGACAGGGCTCAATCAGCCCCAGCATTTT. Residues: CASSMIPTGLNQPQHF.

This clonotype was seen once. The gene calls are TRBV20-1 and TRBJ2-1; TRBD1 aligns across 7 bases. J gave up 3 bases and V 7 bases, and 6 bases lay outside the gene matches. The CDR3 is 13 residues long. The V gene's germline CDR1 is DFQATT and CDR2 SNEGSKA (reference sequence). CDR3 region: CSVPGQLYNEQFF. The CDR3 nucleotides are TGCAGTGTCCCGGGACAGCTCTACAATGAGCAGTTCTTC.

The chain recombines TRBV27 with TRBJ1-1; D not resolved. This CDR3 comprises 13 residues. V lost 6 bases and J 4 bases, leaving 12 bases between the germline ends. Germline lookup yields CDR1 MNHEY and CDR2 SMNVEV (reference sequence). CDR3 sequence (DNA): TGTGCCAGCAGCGAGGTCCGGAGCACTGAAGCTTTCTTT. It is translated as CASSEVRSTEAFF.

The chain combines TRBV28 with TRBJ2-1, with D perhaps matching TRBD2 (6 bases). Deletions cut 10 bases from V and 4 bases from J, with 11 bases between. The V gene's germline CDR1 is MDHEN and CDR2 SYDVKM. This CDR3 is built from 12 residues. CDR3 amino acids: CATRGTYNEQFF. Written as DNA, the CDR3 is TGTGCCACCCGCGGGACTTACAATGAGCAGTTCTTC.

The gene calls are TRBV12-3 or TRBV12-4 and TRBJ1-1; 7 bases map to TRBD1. With V trimmed by 6 bases and J by 7 bases, 14 bases remained unmatched. CDR3 length: 15 amino acids. The CDR3 coding sequence is TGTGCCAGCAGCCTTACTCCCGGGACAGAAATTGAAGCTTTCTTT. Its protein product is CASSLTPGTEIEAFF.

The V gene is TRBV29-1, the J gene TRBJ2-7; 7 bases match TRBD1. CDR1 is SQVTM, CDR2 ANQGSEA, per germline. This CDR3 contains 13 residues. Trimming removed 7 bases from V and 5 bases from J; junction bases left unmatched: 11. CDR3 coding DNA: TGCAGCGCCAAAAGGGGGCCGGTGGACGAGCAGTACTTC. This sequence encodes CSAKRGPVDEQYF.